This TCR beta chain derives from a study of shared clonotypes between healthy human individuals. Across the study: With ages of 18 to 49, the donors were a couple of women and a few men.

Germline V gene sequence: CDR1 MNHEY, CDR2 SMNVEV (reference sequence). This CDR3 contains 15 residues. Deletions cut 4 bases from V and 0 bases from J, with 12 bases between. General study points: The represented genetic and exposure-history diversity was limited by the small number of donors.

This clone came up once. The antigen is undetermined. The table came from immunoSEQ multiplex PCR; TCRdb's copy has only in-frame clones and leaves some out. The repertoire holds roughly 700,000 clones, with 74% as singletons. The receptor's source is a woman aged 25-40 years in good health. Sequences were obtained from memory CD4+ T cells sorted from blood. Documented subset: CD45RA-negative fraction. The J gene is TRBJ1-1, the V gene TRBV27; no reliable D call. The CDR3 reads CASSSKRQMNTEAFF. DNA of the CDR3: TGTGCCAGCAGTTCGAAACGGCAAATGAACACTGAAGCTTTCTTT.